The next 26 T cell receptor beta chains were all read from a single sample in a study of lung T cells in sarcoidosis with Löfgren's syndrome. TCRdb re-analysed the reads in MiXCR, keeping a single row per CDR3 protein. This sample has roughly 63,000 distinct CDR3 sequences, with 21% found just once. Material for sequencing was CD4+ T cells from PBMCs. Receptor source: a human donor with sarcoidosis (Löfgren's syndrome or another form), or a control subject (not recorded which).

The rearrangement links TRBV5-1 to TRBJ2-1; no firm D call. CDR1 and CDR2 from the germline V gene are SGHRS and YFSETQ. CDR3 length equals 13 residues. The V end was cut by 3 bases, the J end by 5 bases, with 9 bases between. For the CDR3, the DNA is TGCGCCAGCAGCTCAATCTTAAACAATGAGCAGTTCTTC. It specifies CASSSILNNEQFF.

In its sample, this clonotype was seen many times. The DNA of the CDR3 is TGTGCCAGCAGTTTAGAACAGGGGGTGTCCCAAGAGACCCAGTACTTC. It translates to CASSLEQGVSQETQYF. The chain joins TRBV27 to TRBJ2-5; 8 nucleotides line up with TRBD1. Germline V gene data show CDR1 as MNHEY and CDR2 as SMNVEV (reference sequence). V lost 2 bases to trimming and J lost 1 base; unmatched junction nucleotides: 6. The CDR3 has 16 residues.

In its sample, this clonotype was seen many times. This chain connects TRBV10-1 to TRBJ2-3, with 8 nucleotides matching TRBD2. Per the germline V gene, CDR1 is WNHNN and CDR2 is SYGVQD (reference sequence). The CDR3 contains 14 residues. J was trimmed by 11 bases and V by 4 bases; bases with no gene match: 11. In DNA, the CDR3 is TGCGCCAGCAGTGCGAGTAGCGGGGCCTTAAAGCAGTATTTT. Encoded protein: CASSASSGALKQYF.

In this sample, this clonotype turned up many times. The V call is TRBV24-1, the J call TRBJ2-3, with TRBD1 identical over 8 bases. V gave up 4 bases and J gave up 2 bases; unmatched junction bases: 7. This CDR3 has 16 amino acids. The V gene's germline CDR1 is KGHDR and CDR2 SFDVKD. The CDR3 bases are TGTGCCACCAGTGACCCCGGGACAGGACACACAGATACGCAGTATTTT. This sequence encodes CATSDPGTGHTDTQYF.

This clonotype was found many times. The rearrangement links TRBV7-2 to TRBJ2-3; 7 bases line up with TRBD1. After removal of 4 bases from V and 2 bases from J, the junction contained 9 bases not matched to a gene. The length of the CDR3 is 16 residues. Germline V lookup: CDR1 SGHTA, CDR2 FQGNSA. Written as DNA, the CDR3 is TGTGCCAGCAGCTCCCTTAGGGGGCTTCTCACAGATACGCAGTATTTT. It specifies CASSSLRGLLTDTQYF.

Turning to this clonotype: A much more abundant neighbour one base away suggests this may be a read error. Since the CDR3 does not end with the conserved phenylalanine or tryptophan, this likely comes from a read error. The chain carries TRBV20-1 and TRBJ2-7; no clear D. This CDR3 has 15 amino acids. V lost 3 bases and J lost 1, with 16 bases in between. Looked up from germline, CDR1 is DFQATT and CDR2 is SNEGSKA (reference sequence). CDR3 sequence (DNA): TGCAGTGCTAGGAGGAGAGGTTGGATATCCTACGAGCAGTACATC. Encoded protein: CSARRRGWISYEQYI.

The table lists this clonotype with a few counts. The J gene is TRBJ1-1, the V gene TRBV10-3; D is unclear. From germline, CDR1 is ENHRY and CDR2 SYGVKD. CDR3 size: 11 residues. The V end was cut by 2 bases, the J end by 5 bases, with 3 bases between. CDR3 residues: CAISEGTEAFF. In nucleotides, the CDR3 is TGTGCCATCAGTGAGGGGACTGAAGCTTTCTTT.

J is TRBJ2-3 and V is TRBV10-3; TRBD1 matches at 8 bases. The CDR3 is made up of 13 amino acids. Looked up from germline, CDR1 is ENHRY and CDR2 is SYGVKD. In nucleotides, the CDR3 is TGTGCTATCGGTGAGACAGGGGCAGATACGCAGTATTTT. This sequence encodes CAIGETGADTQYF.

CDR3 DNA sequence: TGTGCCAGCAGCTCACTGGGGGCCCAAGAGACCCAGTACTTC. This codes for CASSSLGAQETQYF. The V call is TRBV11-2, the J call TRBJ2-5; D is possibly TRBD1 (6 bases). V was shortened by 4 bases and J by 1 base, with 10 bases between the two germline ends. Germline assignment: CDR1 SGHAT and CDR2 FQNNGV. The CDR3 contains 14 residues.

This clonotype came up many times. The chain links TRBV15 to TRBJ2-1; D remains ambiguous. The CDR3 sequence is 15 residues long. The germline V gene has CDR1 LNHNV and CDR2 YYDKDF (reference sequence). V lost 0 bases and J lost 0, with 6 bases in between. This CDR3 is CATSRDRGSYNEQFF. In nucleotides, the CDR3 is TGTGCCACCAGCAGAGATCGTGGCTCCTACAATGAGCAGTTCTTC. The whole variable domain, filled in from reference TRBV15 and TRBJ2-1, reads DAMVIQNPRYQVTQFGKPVTLSCSQTLNHNVMYWYQQKSSQAPKLLFHYYDKDFNNEADTPDNFQSRRPNTSFCFLDIRSPGLGDTAMYLCATSRDRGSYNEQFFGPGTRLTVL.

This chain links TRBV2 with TRBJ1-5, with D unclear. From germline, CDR1 is SNHLY and CDR2 FYNNEI. The CDR3 is 12 amino acids. V lost 1 base to trimming and J lost 6 bases, with 4 bases between them. The CDR3 DNA sequence: TGTGCCAGCAGTGAAGAGGGTCAGCCCCAGCATTTT. It encodes CASSEEGQPQHF.

This chain links TRBV11-2 with TRBJ2-1; a possible D gene is TRBD2 (7 bases). Germline CDR1 and CDR2: SGHAT and FQNNGV. The CDR3 contains 16 residues. V dropped 5 bases and J dropped 0 bases, with 14 bases sitting between them. In DNA form, the CDR3 reads TGTGCCAGCAGCCGAGGGGGGGGGAGCTCCTACAATGAGCAGTTCTTC. It encodes CASSRGGGSSYNEQFF.

In DNA form, the CDR3 reads TGTGCCAGCAGTCGGGACTGGAACTATGGCTACACCTTC. The encoded protein is CASSRDWNYGYTF. The chain employs TRBV12-3 or TRBV12-4 and TRBJ1-2, with D maybe TRBD1 (5 bases). V was cut by 5 bases and J by 2 bases, with 9 bases left in between. The CDR3 extends over 13 amino acids.

This clonotype was seen at least ten times. This sequence joins TRBV6-1 and TRBJ1-2; D gene unclear. The CDR3 length is 13 residues. The germline CDR1 and CDR2 sequences are MNHNS and SASEGT. Trimming cost V 4 bases and J 0 bases, with 6 bases left between them. CDR3 sequence: CASSGRPNYGYTF. CDR3 nucleotide sequence: TGTGCCAGCAGTGGCAGACCTAACTATGGCTACACCTTC.

This clonotype showed up many times. V gene TRBV6-1 combines with J gene TRBJ2-4; TRBD2 matches 7 bases. Germline loops: CDR1 MNHNS, CDR2 SASEGT. The J segment lost 2 bases and the V segment lost 6 bases, leaving 1 base of the junction unmatched. This CDR3 contains 13 residues. CDR3 residues: CASRGGSKNIQYF. The CDR3 nucleotides read TGTGCCAGCAGGGGGGGGTCCAAAAACATTCAGTACTTC.

The sample holds a few counts of this clonotype. This chain joins TRBV10-3 and TRBJ2-1, with D hard to call. Germline V gives CDR1 ENHRY, CDR2 SYGVKD. This CDR3 spans 14 amino acids. Trimming left V 4 bases short and J 3 bases short, with 10 bases between. CDR3 nucleotide sequence: TGTGCCATCAGTGGGGCTCAAAGCTACAATGAGCAGTTCTTC. Translated: CAISGAQSYNEQFF.

The chain links TRBV11-1 to TRBJ2-3; TRBD2 might be the D (7 bases). The CDR3 consists of 14 residues. Trimming pared 7 bases from V and 7 bases from J, leaving 18 bases between. Germline CDR1 SGHAT, CDR2 FQDESV (reference sequence). The CDR3, as DNA: TGTGCCAGCAAGGGGGAGGGCCCCCGATATACGCAGTATTTT. Translation gives CASKGEGPRYTQYF.

Note on this clonotype: A much larger clone differs from this one at a single base, so this may be a read error. V and J are TRBV5-1 and TRBJ1-5; the D gene is possibly TRBD1 (6 bases). The CDR3 is 14 amino acids. In germline, CDR1 is SGHRS, CDR2 YFSETQ. The DNA of the CDR3 is TGCGCCAGCAGCTTAGAGGGGGGCAATCAGCCCCAGCGTTTT. Residues: CASSLEGGNQPQRF. The full variable domain, completed using reference TRBV5-1 and TRBJ1-5, is KAGVTQTPRYLIKTRGQQVTLSCSPISGHRSVSWYQQTPGQGLQFLFEYFSETQRNKGNFPGRFSGRQFSNSRSEMNVSTLELGDSALYLCASSLEGGNQPQRFGDGTRLSIL.

In DNA, the CDR3 is TGTGCCAGCAGTGAAATCCGGCAGACTTACGAGCAGTACGTC. Protein sequence: CASSEIRQTYEQYV. This chain uses TRBV2 with TRBJ2-7; D gene unclear. Germline V lookup: CDR1 SNHLY, CDR2 FYNNEI. The CDR3 has 14 residues. V lost 2 bases and J lost 4, with 12 bases in between.

The chain combines TRBV10-1 with TRBJ1-1; the D is unclear. The V gene lost 2 bases and the J gene lost 2 bases, with 12 bases spanning the gap. This CDR3 is built from 15 residues. Germline CDR1 WNHNN, CDR2 SYGVQD (reference sequence). CDR3 sequence: CASSEGSTANTEAFF. As DNA, the CDR3 is TGCGCCAGCAGTGAGGGATCCACGGCCAACACTGAAGCTTTCTTT.

This clonotype has ten or more counts. The chain joins TRBV6-1 to TRBJ1-6, with unresolved D. This CDR3 spans 15 amino acids. Trimming cost V 5 bases and J 7 bases, with 15 bases left between them. Germline-derived CDR1 and CDR2 are MNHNS and SASEGT. The CDR3 DNA reads TGTGCCAGCAGTCCCACCGGGAGCAAGAATTCACCCCTCCACTTT. Protein product: CASSPTGSKNSPLHF.

The genes are TRBV12-3 or TRBV12-4 and TRBJ1-6; D is uncertain. The CDR3 is 13 residues long. V was shortened by 5 bases and J by 8 bases, with 10 bases between the two germline ends. The CDR3 loop reads CASSPWVHSPLHF. The CDR3 nucleotides read TGTGCCAGCAGTCCTTGGGTGCATTCACCCCTCCACTTT.

The J gene is TRBJ2-5, the V gene TRBV5-8; 12 nucleotides match TRBD2. Trimming cost V 0 bases and J 2 bases; bases outside gene matches: 5. Germline lookup yields CDR1 SGHTS and CDR2 YDEGEE. The CDR3 contains 17 residues. The CDR3 nucleotides are TGTGCCAGCAGCTTGGGACTAGCGGGGGCTTCACAAGAGACCCAGTACTTC. It yields the protein CASSLGLAGASQETQYF.

In its sample, this clonotype was seen a few times. The chain employs TRBV2 and TRBJ2-7; D not resolved. Germline V gene lookup returns CDR1 SNHLY and CDR2 FYNNEI. The CDR3 is 12 residues long. V was pared by 8 bases and J by 2 bases, with 10 bases between. The CDR3 DNA is TGTGCCAGCGCGGTGGTAGCCTACGAGCAGTACGTC. Amino acid sequence: CASAVVAYEQYV.

About this clonotype: A read error may be the cause here, since a much bigger clone is one base away. This chain connects TRBV6-6 to TRBJ1-1; D is unclear. Per germline, CDR1 MNHNY and CDR2 SVGAGI (reference sequence). V dropped 5 bases and J dropped 4 bases, with 14 bases sitting between them. CDR3 size: 14 residues. DNA of the CDR3: TGTGCCAGCAGTACTTTAGGCAAGTCCACTGAAGCTTTCTTT. As protein: CASSTLGKSTEAFF.

The rearrangement joins TRBV12-3 or TRBV12-4 to TRBJ2-1; no definite D call. Trimming took 1 base from V and 0 from J, leaving 4 bases between them. The length of the CDR3 is 14 residues. This chain's CDR3 is CASSLEDSYNEQFF. The DNA for the CDR3 is TGTGCCAGCAGTTTAGAAGACTCCTACAATGAGCAGTTCTTC.